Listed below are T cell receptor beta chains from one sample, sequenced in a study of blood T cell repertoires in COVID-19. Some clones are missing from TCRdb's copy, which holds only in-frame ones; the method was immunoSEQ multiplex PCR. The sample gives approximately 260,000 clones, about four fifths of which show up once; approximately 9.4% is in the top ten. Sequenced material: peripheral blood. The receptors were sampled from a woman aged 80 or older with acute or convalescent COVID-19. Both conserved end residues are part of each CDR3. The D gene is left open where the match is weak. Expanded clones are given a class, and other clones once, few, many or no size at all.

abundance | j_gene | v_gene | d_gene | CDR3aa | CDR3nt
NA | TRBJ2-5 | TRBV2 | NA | CASSGQPRETQYF | TGTGCCAGCAGTGGTCAGCCGAGGGAGACCCAGTACTTC
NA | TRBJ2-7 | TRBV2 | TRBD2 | CASRIAGLSYEQYF | TGTGCCAGCAGGATAGCGGGGCTCTCCTACGAGCAGTACTTC
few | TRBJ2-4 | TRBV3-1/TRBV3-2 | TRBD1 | CASSRPTTGGPNIQYF | TGTGCCAGCAGCCGGCCAACGACAGGGGGGCCAAACATTCAGTACTTC
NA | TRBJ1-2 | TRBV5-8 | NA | CASSLDRSYTF | TGTGCCAGCAGCTTAGACAGGAGCTACACCTTC
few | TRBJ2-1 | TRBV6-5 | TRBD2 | CASQLGTSGLNEQFF | TGTGCCAGCCAGCTTGGGACTAGCGGCCTCAATGAGCAGTTCTTC
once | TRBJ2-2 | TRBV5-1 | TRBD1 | CASSPGQGVTGELFF | TGCGCCAGCAGCCCGGGACAGGGGGTGACCGGGGAGCTGTTTTTT
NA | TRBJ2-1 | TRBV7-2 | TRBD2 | CASSLSGGPGDEQFF | TGTGCCAGCAGCCTCAGCGGGGGCCCCGGGGATGAGCAGTTCTTC
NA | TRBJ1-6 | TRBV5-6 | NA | CASSSDSPLHF | TGTGCCAGCAGCTCGGATTCACCCCTCCACTTT
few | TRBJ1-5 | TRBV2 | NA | CASAGGNQPQHF | TGTGCCAGCGCCGGGGGCAATCAGCCCCAGCATTTT
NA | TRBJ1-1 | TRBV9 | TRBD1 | CASSAQGASEAFF | TGTGCCAGCAGCGCTCAGGGGGCATCTGAAGCTTTCTTT
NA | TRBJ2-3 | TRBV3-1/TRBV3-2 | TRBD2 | CASSPKSGRGGADTQYF | TGTGCCAGCAGCCCCAAGAGTGGGCGGGGGGGCGCAGATACGCAGTATTTT
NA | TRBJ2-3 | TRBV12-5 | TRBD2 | CASGPQTSGGATDTQYF | TGTGCTAGTGGTCCCCAGACTAGCGGGGGGGCCACAGATACGCAGTATTTT
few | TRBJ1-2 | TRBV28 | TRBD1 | CASMDREVHGYTF | TGTGCCAGCATGGACAGGGAGGTCCATGGCTACACCTTC
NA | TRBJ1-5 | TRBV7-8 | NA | CASSLVPNQPQHF | TGTGCCAGCAGCTTAGTCCCAAATCAGCCCCAGCATTTT
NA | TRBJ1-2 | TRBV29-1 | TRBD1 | CSARDSPNYGYTF | TGCAGCGCACGGGACAGCCCTAACTATGGCTACACCTTC
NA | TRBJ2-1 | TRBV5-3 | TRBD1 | CARSLDRGRVNEQFF | TGTGCCAGAAGCTTGGATAGGGGGCGCGTCAATGAGCAGTTCTTC
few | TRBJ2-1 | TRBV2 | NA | CASSDDGGRNNEQFF | TGTGCCAGCAGTGACGACGGGGGGCGCAACAATGAGCAGTTCTTC
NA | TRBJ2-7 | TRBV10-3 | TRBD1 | CAISDNVRTGPWEQYF | TGTGCCATCAGTGACAATGTCCGGACAGGACCCTGGGAGCAGTACTTC
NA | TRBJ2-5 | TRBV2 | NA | CASSGESGTQYF | TGTGCCAGCAGTGGGGAGAGTGGGACCCAGTACTTC
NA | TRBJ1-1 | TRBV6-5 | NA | CASSTLPGTEAFF | TGTGCCAGCAGTACTCTCCCAGGGACTGAAGCTTTCTTT
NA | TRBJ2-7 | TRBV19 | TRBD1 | CASSIVGGRQGRPYEQYF | TGTGCCAGTAGTATTGTTGGAGGGAGACAGGGGAGACCCTACGAGCAGTACTTC
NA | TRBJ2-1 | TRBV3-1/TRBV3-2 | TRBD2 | CASSLLAGGHNEQFF | TGTGCCAGCAGCCTACTAGCGGGGGGGCATAATGAGCAGTTCTTC
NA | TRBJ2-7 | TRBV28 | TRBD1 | CASSLPQDRRSYEQYF | TGTGCCAGCAGTTTACCCCAGGACAGGAGATCCTACGAGCAGTACTTC
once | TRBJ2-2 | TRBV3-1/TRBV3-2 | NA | CASSLRGSGELFF | TGTGCCAGCAGCCTCAGGGGTTCCGGGGAGCTGTTTTTT
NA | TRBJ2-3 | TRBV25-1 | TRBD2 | CASTPTSGGRTDTQYF | TGTGCCAGCACCCCGACTAGCGGGGGCCGCACAGATACGCAGTATTTT
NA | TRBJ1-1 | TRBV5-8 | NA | CASSLDRDTEAFF | TGTGCCAGCAGCTTAGACAGAGACACTGAAGCTTTCTTT
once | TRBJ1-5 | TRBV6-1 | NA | CASSEMSEALGNQPQHF | TGTGCCAGCAGTGAGATGTCAGAGGCCCTTGGCAATCAGCCCCAGCATTTT